The 10 T cell receptor beta chains given below trace back to one sample, sequenced in a study of response to subunit inactivated influenza vaccine. TCRdb itself ran the RT-PCR reads through MiXCR, one entry per CDR3 protein. The sample carries around 600,000 distinct CDR3 sequences, 10% to 12% recorded once. The sample was also reused in another study, on T cells expressing NK-cell markers. Turning to that study: Making the TCR beta cDNA relied on 5'RACE template switching with UMIs.

The sequences come from PBMCs from blood, collected on the day of vaccination. Receptors originate from a man over 45 who received an inactivated influenza vaccine.

This clonotype was seen repeatedly, ten times or more. This chain links TRBV7-9 with TRBJ2-1; 12 nucleotides match TRBD2. This CDR3 has 15 residues. In germline, CDR1 is SEHNR, CDR2 FQNEAQ (reference sequence). The junction had 15 bases not matched to a gene; V was cut back by 5 bases and J by 16 bases. DNA of the CDR3: TGTGCCAGCAGCCCACCGGGACTAGCGGGCCTTCAGGGTTTCTTC. Amino acids: CASSPPGLAGLQGFF.

This clonotype was observed a handful of times. The chain combines TRBV29-1 with TRBJ1-1; TRBD1 matches 8 bases. Per germline, CDR1 SQVTM and CDR2 ANQGSEA. This CDR3 region has 15 residues. With V trimmed by 6 bases and J by 1 base, 10 bases remained unmatched. CDR3 in DNA: TGCAGCGTAACTAAGACAGGGGTGTGGAACACTGAAGCTTTCTTT. It is translated as CSVTKTGVWNTEAFF.

This clonotype has at least ten counts. The chain is built from TRBV6-2 or TRBV6-3 and TRBJ2-3; 8 positions agree with TRBD2. CDR3 length: 16 residues. V lost 2 bases and J lost 1; bases outside the gene matches: 5. Germline-derived CDR1 and CDR2 are MNHEY and SVGEGT. The CDR3 loop reads CASSYPWRGGTDTQYF. The CDR3 DNA reads as TGTGCCAGCAGTTACCCCTGGCGGGGGGGCACAGATACGCAGTATTTT.

Only a few counts were recorded for this clonotype. This chain uses TRBV20-1 with TRBJ1-2; TRBD1 is a possible D gene (5 bases). V dropped 6 bases and J dropped 3 bases, with 11 bases sitting between them. The CDR3 extends over 12 amino acids. The germline V gene has CDR1 DFQATT and CDR2 SNEGSKA (reference sequence). CDR3 protein: CSASSRDYGYTF. The DNA of the CDR3 is TGCAGTGCCTCGTCCAGGGACTATGGCTACACCTTC.

This clonotype came up a few times. The rearrangement uses TRBV5-1 and TRBJ2-5; maybe TRBD1 (6 bases). CDR3 length: 16 residues. Trimming shortened V by 0 bases and J by 4 bases, and 16 bases separated the two germline ends. Germline CDR1 and CDR2: SGHRS and YFSETQ. CDR3 sequence: CASSLAGATRGETQYF. The CDR3 bases are TGCGCCAGCAGCTTGGCCGGGGCTACCAGGGGAGAGACCCAGTACTTC.

This clonotype was observed a few times. The chain carries TRBV5-1 and TRBJ2-5; 10 positions agree with TRBD1. The CDR3 totals 15 residues. V trimming: 3 bases; J trimming: 2 bases; junction bases outside the gene matches: 4. The V gene's germline CDR1 is SGHRS and CDR2 YFSETQ. Here the CDR3 reads CASSWGQGTQETQYF. The CDR3 DNA reads TGCGCCAGCAGCTGGGGACAGGGGACGCAAGAGACCCAGTACTTC.

The V call is TRBV11-2, the J call TRBJ2-7, with a tentative D call TRBD2 (5 bases). The CDR3 runs 16 residues. V was trimmed by 2 bases and J by 4 bases, leaving 18 bases between them. Germline lookup yields CDR1 SGHAT and CDR2 FQNNGV. Here the CDR3 DNA reads TGTGCCAGCAGCTTAAAGAGGGATACCGCGTTTTACGAGCAGTACTTC. Protein product: CASSLKRDTAFYEQYF. The full variable domain, its missing parts supplied by reference TRBV11-2 and TRBJ2-7, is EAGVAQSPRYKIIEKRQSVAFWCNPISGHATLYWYQQILGQGPKLLIQFQNNGVVDDSQLPKDRFSAERLKGVDSTLKIQPAKLEDSAVYLCASSLKRDTAFYEQYFGPGTRLTVT.

This clonotype occurred many times. This chain links TRBV5-1 with TRBJ2-1; no clear D gene. Between the trimmed V and J ends, which lost 1 base and 2 bases, there was a span of 7 bases. Germline V CDR1 and CDR2: SGHRS, YFSETQ. The length of the CDR3 is 14 residues. CDR3 sequence reads: CASSLRQAYNEQFF. The CDR3 region has the DNA TGCGCCAGCAGCTTGCGTCAGGCCTACAATGAGCAGTTCTTC.

This clonotype came up many times. This chain connects TRBV9 to TRBJ1-1; TRBD1 matches at 9 bases. Germline CDR1 is SGDLS and CDR2 is YYNGEE. Trimming at V came to 4 bases and at J to 4 bases, leaving 8 bases not matched to a gene. This CDR3 has 15 residues. CDR3 protein: CASSPRGQGVTEAFF. In DNA form, the CDR3 reads TGTGCCAGCAGCCCCCGGGGACAGGGTGTCACTGAAGCTTTCTTT.

The chain is built from TRBV5-1 and TRBJ2-1; 8 bases agree with TRBD1. The CDR3 sequence is 15 residues long. Unmatched junction bases numbered 4, after V lost 0 bases and J lost 5 bases. Germline V gene lookup returns CDR1 SGHRS and CDR2 YFSETQ. In DNA form, the CDR3 reads TGCGCCAGCAGCTTGGAACAGGGGGTTGACAATGAGCAGTTCTTC. Encoded protein: CASSLEQGVDNEQFF.